Listed here is a single T cell receptor (beta chain). No antigen is known for it. The sample is drawn from a study of vaccination effects on CD4 cells after COVID-19. Study information: Sampling occurred a median 72 days post second dose, range 14 to 241.

Under the ViraFEST assay, PBMC were stimulated with viral peptide pools so that antigen-specific CD4+ T cells expanded. Sequencing was performed afterwards. It was after around eleven days of culture that CD4+ T cells were isolated. Each participant was administered two doses of either the BNT162b2 or the mRNA-1273 vaccine. On both days 3 and 7, half of the culture medium was replaced with IL-2 medium. Measured with immunoSEQ multiplex PCR; TCRdb has only the in-frame clones, and not every one. Counted here are about 80,000 clones, around four fifths occurring once; the ten biggest clones make up 1.1%. V dropped 0 bases and J dropped 6 bases, with 12 bases sitting between them. CDR3 length: 15 residues. The germline V gene encodes CDR1 SGHDN and CDR2 FVKESK.

This clonotype was sampled from a human donor who received a COVID-19 vaccine. Specimen: CD4+ T cells from PBMCs cultured with HCoV-OC43 spike peptides, collected after COVID-19 vaccination. Noted subset: HCoV-OC43 spike overlapping peptide pool stimulation. The chain links TRBV14 to TRBJ2-1, with D perhaps matching TRBD2 (5 bases). The CDR3 is CASSQEHGIPNEQFF. The CDR3 nucleotides read TGTGCCAGCAGCCAAGAACACGGGATCCCCAATGAGCAGTTCTTC.